This TCR beta chain was observed in a study of cytomegalovirus exposure and HLA in healthy donors. This clone showed up just a few times. Its antigen remains unidentified. General study findings and limits: Sequencing had likely introduced a cluster of highly shared sequence variants as an artifact. A link between a missense DCLRE1C variant and TCR beta V- and J-gene trimming emerged from a later analysis.

The PCR made use of 60 Vbeta and 13 Jbeta primers. Sequenced by immunoSEQ multiplex PCR; TCRdb stores in-frame clones only, minus some. The table shows approximately 150,000 clones, with roughly 78% occurring only once. Germline V gene lookup returns CDR1 SGDLS and CDR2 YYNGEE. The CDR3 is 14 amino acids. V lost 0 bases, J lost 2 bases, and 7 bases lay in between. Sequenced: PBMCs. V is TRBV9 and J is TRBJ2-3; D uncertain. The receptor comes from a man aged 50 or older in good health and CMV-seropositive. The CDR3 is CASSVERYTDTQYF. The CDR3 DNA follows: TGTGCCAGCAGCGTAGAGAGATACACAGATACGCAGTATTTT.